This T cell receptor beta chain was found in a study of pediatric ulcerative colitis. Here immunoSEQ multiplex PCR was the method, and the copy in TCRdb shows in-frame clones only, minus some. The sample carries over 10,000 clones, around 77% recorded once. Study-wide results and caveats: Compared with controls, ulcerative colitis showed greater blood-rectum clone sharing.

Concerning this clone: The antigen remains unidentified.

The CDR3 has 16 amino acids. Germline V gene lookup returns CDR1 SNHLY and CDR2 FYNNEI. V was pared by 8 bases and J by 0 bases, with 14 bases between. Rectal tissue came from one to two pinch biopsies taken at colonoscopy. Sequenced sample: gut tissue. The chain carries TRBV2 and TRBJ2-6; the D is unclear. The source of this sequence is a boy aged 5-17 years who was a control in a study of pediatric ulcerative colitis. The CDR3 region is CASGYAQFSGANVLTF. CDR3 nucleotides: TGTGCCAGCGGGTACGCTCAGTTCTCTGGGGCCAACGTCCTGACTTTC.